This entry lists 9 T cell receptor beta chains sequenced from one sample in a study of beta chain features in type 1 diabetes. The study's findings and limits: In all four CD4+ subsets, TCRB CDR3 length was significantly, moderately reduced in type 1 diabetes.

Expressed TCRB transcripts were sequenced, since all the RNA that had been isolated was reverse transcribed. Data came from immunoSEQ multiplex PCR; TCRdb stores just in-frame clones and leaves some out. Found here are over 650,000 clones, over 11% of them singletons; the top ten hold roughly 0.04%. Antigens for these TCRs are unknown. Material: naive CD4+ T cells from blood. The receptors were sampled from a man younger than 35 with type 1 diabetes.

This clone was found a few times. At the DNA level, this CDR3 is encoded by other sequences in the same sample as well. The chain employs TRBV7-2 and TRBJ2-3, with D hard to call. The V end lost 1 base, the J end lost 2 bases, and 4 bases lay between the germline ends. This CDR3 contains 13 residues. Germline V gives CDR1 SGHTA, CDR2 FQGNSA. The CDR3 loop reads CASSLGSTDTQYF. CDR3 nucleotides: TGTGCCAGCAGCTTAGGGTCCACAGATACGCAGTATTTT.

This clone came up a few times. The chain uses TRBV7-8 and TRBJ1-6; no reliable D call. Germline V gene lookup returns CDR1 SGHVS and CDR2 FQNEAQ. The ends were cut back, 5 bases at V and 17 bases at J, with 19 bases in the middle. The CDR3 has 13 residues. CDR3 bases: TGTGCCAGCAGCCCTGGAGTGCAACTACTTATCCACTTT. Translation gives CASSPGVQLLIHF.

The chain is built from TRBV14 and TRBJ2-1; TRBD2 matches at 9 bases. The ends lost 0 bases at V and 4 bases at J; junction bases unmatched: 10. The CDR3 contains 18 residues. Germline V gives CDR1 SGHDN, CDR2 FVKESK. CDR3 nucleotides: TGTGCCAGCAGCCAAGATCCCCTAGCGGGGTTGCGATACAATGAGCAGTTCTTC. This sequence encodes CASSQDPLAGLRYNEQFF.

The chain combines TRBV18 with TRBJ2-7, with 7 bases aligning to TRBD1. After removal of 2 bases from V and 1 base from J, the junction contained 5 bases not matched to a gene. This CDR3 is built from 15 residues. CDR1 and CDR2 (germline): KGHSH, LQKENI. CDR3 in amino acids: CASSPTGVASYEQYF. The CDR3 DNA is TGTGCCAGCTCACCAACAGGGGTGGCGTCCTACGAGCAGTACTTC.

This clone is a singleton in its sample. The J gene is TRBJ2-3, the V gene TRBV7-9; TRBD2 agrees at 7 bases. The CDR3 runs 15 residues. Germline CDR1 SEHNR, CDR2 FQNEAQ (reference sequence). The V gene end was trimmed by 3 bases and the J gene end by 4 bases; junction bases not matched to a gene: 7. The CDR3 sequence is CASSFGGTTADTQYF. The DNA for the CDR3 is TGTGCCAGCAGCTTCGGTGGGACTACAGCAGATACGCAGTATTTT.

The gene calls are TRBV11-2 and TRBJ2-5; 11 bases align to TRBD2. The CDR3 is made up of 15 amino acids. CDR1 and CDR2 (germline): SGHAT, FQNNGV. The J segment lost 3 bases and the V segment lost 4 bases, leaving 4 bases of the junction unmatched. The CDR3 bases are TGTGCCAGCAGCTCCCAGACTAGCGGGGAAGAGACCCAGTACTTC. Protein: CASSSQTSGEETQYF.

The CDR3 loop reads CASSVVAAPDTQYF. CDR3 DNA sequence: TGTGCCAGCAGCGTAGTGGCAGCCCCAGATACGCAGTATTTT. The chain combines TRBV9 with TRBJ2-3; D gene uncertain. Per the germline V gene, CDR1 is SGDLS and CDR2 is YYNGEE. CDR3 length equals 14 residues. Deletions cut 0 bases from V and 4 bases from J, with 9 bases between. Full variable domain (missing parts from reference TRBV9 and TRBJ2-3): DSGVTQTPKHLITATGQRVTLRCSPRSGDLSVYWYQQSLDQGLQFLIQYYNGEERAKGNILERFSAQQFPDLHSELNLSSLELGDSALYFCASSVVAAPDTQYFGPGTRLTVL.

DNA of the CDR3: TGTGCCAGCGGATACGGCCTTAGGGGCCGGGAAGCTGGCCCAGATACGCAGTATTTT. It translates to CASGYGLRGREAGPDTQYF. V is TRBV2 and J is TRBJ2-3; D may match TRBD1 or TRBD2 (5 bases each). The CDR3 totals 19 residues. Germline lookup yields CDR1 SNHLY and CDR2 FYNNEI. With 8 bases removed from V and 4 bases from J, the gap between germline ends came to 31 bases. The whole variable domain, remainder taken from reference TRBV2 and TRBJ2-3, is EPEVTQTPSHQVTQMGQEVILRCVPISNHLYFYWYRQILGQKVEFLVSFYNNEISEKSEIFDDQFSVERPDGSNFTLKIRSTKLEDSAMYFCASGYGLRGREAGPDTQYFGPGTRLTVL.

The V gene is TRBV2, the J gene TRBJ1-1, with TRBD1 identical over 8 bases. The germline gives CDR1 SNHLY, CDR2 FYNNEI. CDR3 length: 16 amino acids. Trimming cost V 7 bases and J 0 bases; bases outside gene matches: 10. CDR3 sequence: CASIRPGTGLNTEAFF. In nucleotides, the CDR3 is TGTGCCAGCATCCGTCCCGGGACAGGATTGAACACTGAAGCTTTCTTT.